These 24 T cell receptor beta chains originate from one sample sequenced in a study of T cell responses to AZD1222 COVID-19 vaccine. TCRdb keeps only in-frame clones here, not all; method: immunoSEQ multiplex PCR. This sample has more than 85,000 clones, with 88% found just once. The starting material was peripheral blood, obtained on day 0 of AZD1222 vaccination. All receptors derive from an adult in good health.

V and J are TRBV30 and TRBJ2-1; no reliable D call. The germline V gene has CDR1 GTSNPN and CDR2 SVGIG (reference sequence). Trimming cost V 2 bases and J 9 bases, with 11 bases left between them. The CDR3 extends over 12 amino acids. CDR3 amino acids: CAWSPYRLEQFF. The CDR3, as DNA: TGTGCCTGGAGTCCATACCGGCTTGAGCAGTTCTTC.

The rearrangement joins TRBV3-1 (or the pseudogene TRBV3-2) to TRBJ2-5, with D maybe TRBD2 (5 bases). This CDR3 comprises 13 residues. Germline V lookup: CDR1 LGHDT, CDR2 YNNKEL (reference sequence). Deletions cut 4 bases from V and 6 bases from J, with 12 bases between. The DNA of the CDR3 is TGTGCCAGCAGCCGGGCCGAGGGAAAGACCCAGTACTTC. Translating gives CASSRAEGKTQYF.

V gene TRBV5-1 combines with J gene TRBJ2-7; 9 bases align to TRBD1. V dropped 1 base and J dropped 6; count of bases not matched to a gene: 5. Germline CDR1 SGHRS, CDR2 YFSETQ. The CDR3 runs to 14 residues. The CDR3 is CASSLWGQGAEQYF. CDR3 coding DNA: TGCGCCAGCAGCTTGTGGGGACAGGGCGCCGAGCAGTACTTC.

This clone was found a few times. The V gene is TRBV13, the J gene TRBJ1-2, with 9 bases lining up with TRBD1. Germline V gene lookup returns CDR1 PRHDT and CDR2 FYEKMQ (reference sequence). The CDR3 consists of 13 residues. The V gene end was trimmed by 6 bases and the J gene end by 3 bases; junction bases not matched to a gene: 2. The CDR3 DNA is TGTGCCAGCAGTCGGACAGGGGACTATGGCTACACCTTC. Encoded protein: CASSRTGDYGYTF.

The CDR3 DNA follows: TGCGCCAGCAGCCAGGCCGGGACTCCCTTCAATGAGCAGTTCTTC. This encodes CASSQAGTPFNEQFF. The chain links TRBV4-1 to TRBJ2-1, with TRBD2 as a possible D gene (6 bases). The V end lost 3 bases, the J end lost 6 bases, and 15 bases lay between the germline ends. From germline, CDR1 is MGHRA and CDR2 YSYEKL. This CDR3 has 15 amino acids.

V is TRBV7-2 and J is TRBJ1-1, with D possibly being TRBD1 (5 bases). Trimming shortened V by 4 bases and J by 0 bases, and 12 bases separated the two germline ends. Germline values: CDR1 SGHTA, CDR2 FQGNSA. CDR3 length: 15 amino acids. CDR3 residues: CASSYPGPMNTEAFF. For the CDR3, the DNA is TGTGCCAGCAGCTACCCAGGGCCCATGAACACTGAAGCTTTCTTT.

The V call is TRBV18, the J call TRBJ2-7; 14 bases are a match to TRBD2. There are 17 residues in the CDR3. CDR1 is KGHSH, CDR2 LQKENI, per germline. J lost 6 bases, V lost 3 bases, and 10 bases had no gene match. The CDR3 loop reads CASSPGLAGAMTGEQYF. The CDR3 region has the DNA TGTGCCAGCTCACCGGGACTAGCGGGAGCCATGACGGGCGAGCAGTACTTC.

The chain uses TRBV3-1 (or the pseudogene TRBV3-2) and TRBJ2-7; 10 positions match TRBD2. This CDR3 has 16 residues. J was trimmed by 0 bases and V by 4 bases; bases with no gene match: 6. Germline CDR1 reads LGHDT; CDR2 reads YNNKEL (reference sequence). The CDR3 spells CASSRSGRSSSYEQYF. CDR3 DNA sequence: TGTGCCAGCAGCCGTAGCGGGAGGTCGAGCTCCTACGAGCAGTACTTC.

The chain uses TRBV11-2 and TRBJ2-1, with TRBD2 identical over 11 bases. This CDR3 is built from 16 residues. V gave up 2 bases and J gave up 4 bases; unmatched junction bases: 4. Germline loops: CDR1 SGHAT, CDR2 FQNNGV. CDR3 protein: CASSLSSGGAYNEQFF. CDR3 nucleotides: TGTGCCAGCAGCTTAAGTAGCGGGGGGGCTTACAATGAGCAGTTCTTC. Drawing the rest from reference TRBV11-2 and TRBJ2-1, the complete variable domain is EAGVAQSPRYKIIEKRQSVAFWCNPISGHATLYWYQQILGQGPKLLIQFQNNGVVDDSQLPKDRFSAERLKGVDSTLKIQPAKLEDSAVYLCASSLSSGGAYNEQFFGPGTRLTVL.

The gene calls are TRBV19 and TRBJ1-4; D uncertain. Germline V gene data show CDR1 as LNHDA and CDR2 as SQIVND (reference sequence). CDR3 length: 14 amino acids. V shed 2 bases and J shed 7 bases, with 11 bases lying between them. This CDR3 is CASSITIGSEKLFF. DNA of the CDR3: TGTGCCAGTAGTATAACGATTGGGAGTGAAAAACTGTTTTTT.

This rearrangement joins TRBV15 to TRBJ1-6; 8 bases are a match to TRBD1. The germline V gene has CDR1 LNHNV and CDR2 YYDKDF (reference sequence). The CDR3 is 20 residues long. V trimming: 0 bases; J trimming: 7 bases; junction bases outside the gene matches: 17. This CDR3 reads CATSRDRVYRTGSTNSPLHF. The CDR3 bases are TGTGCCACCAGCAGAGATCGGGTGTATCGGACAGGGTCCACCAATTCACCCCTCCACTTT.

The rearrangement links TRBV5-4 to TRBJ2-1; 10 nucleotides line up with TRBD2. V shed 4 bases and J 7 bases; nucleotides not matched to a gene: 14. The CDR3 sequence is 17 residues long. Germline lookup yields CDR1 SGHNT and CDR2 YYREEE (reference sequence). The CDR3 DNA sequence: TGTGCCAGCAGCGGTGGGATGAGCGGGAGGGCAGGTAATGAGCAGTTCTTC. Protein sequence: CASSGGMSGRAGNEQFF. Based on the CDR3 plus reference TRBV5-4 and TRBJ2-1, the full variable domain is ETGVTQSPTHLIKTRGQQVTLRCSSQSGHNTVSWYQQALGQGPQFIFQYYREEENGRGNFPPRFSGLQFPNYSSELNVNALELDDSALYLCASSGGMSGRAGNEQFFGPGTRLTVL.

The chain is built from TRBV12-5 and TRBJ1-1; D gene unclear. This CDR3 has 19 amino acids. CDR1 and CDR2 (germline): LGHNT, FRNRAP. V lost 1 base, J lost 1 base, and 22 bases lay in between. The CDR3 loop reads CASGLASSFAGMGNTEAFF. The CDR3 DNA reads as TGTGCTAGTGGTTTGGCCTCCTCGTTCGCGGGCATGGGGAACACTGAAGCTTTCTTT.

The CDR3 spells CATSSDRGRRYEQYF. The CDR3 DNA reads TGTGCCACCAGCAGTGACAGGGGGCGAAGGTACGAGCAGTACTTC. The chain recombines TRBV15 with TRBJ2-7; 10 positions agree with TRBD1. The CDR3 runs to 15 residues. Germline V gene sequence: CDR1 LNHNV, CDR2 YYDKDF (reference sequence). The V gene end was trimmed by 3 bases and the J gene end by 4 bases; junction bases not matched to a gene: 6.

The CDR3 DNA follows: TGTGCCAGCAGCCTAACGGGGGCGGCTACGCAGTATTTT. This gives the protein CASSLTGAATQYF. The J gene is TRBJ2-3, the V gene TRBV27; D may be TRBD1 or TRBD2 (6 bases each). The CDR3 covers 13 residues. The germline CDR1 and CDR2 sequences are MNHEY and SMNVEV (reference sequence). Trimming shortened V by 6 bases and J by 8 bases, and 15 bases separated the two germline ends.

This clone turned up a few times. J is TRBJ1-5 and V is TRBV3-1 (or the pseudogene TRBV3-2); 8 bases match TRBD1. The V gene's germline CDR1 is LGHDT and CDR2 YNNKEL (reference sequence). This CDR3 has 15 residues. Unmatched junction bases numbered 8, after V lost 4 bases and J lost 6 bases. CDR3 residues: CASSLGTGRAQPQHF. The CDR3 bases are TGTGCCAGCAGCCTCGGGACAGGCCGAGCTCAGCCCCAGCATTTT.

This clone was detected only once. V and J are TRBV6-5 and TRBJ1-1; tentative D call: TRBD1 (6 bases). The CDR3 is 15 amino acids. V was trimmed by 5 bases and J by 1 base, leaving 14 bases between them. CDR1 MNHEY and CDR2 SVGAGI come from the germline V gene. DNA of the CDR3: TGTGCCAGCAGTCCACATGGACAGTCGAACACTGAAGCTTTCTTT. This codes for CASSPHGQSNTEAFF.

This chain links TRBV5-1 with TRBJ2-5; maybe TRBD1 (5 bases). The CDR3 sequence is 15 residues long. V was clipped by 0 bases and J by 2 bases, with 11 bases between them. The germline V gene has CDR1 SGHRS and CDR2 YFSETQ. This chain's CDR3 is CASSLEGFGQETQYF. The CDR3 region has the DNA TGCGCCAGCAGCTTGGAGGGGTTTGGTCAAGAGACCCAGTACTTC.

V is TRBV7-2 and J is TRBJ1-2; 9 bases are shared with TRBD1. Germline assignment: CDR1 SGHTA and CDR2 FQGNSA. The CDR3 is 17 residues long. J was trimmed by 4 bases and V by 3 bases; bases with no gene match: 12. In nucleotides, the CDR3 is TGTGCCAGCAGCTTGAGCCCAGGACAGGGGTTATTCTATGGCTACACCTTC. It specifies CASSLSPGQGLFYGYTF.

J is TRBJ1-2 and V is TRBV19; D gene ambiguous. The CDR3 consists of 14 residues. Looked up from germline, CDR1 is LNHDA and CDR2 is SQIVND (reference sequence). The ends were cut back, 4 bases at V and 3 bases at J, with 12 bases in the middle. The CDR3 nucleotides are TGTGCCAGTAGTAGGTCTCTGCTAGACTATGGCTACACCTTC. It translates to CASSRSLLDYGYTF.

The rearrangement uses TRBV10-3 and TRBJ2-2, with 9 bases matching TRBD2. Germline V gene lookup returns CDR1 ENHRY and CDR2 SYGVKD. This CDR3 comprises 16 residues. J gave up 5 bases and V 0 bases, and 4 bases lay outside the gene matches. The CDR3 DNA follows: TGTGCCATCAGTGAGTCGGCGGGAGGGGAGACCGGGGAGCTGTTTTTT. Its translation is CAISESAGGETGELFF.

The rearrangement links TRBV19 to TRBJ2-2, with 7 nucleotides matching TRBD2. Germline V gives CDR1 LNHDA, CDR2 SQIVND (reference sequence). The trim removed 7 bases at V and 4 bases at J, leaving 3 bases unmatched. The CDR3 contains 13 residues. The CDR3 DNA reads TGTGCCAGTATATTAGCGGGCACCGGGGAGCTGTTTTTT. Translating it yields CASILAGTGELFF.

The DNA of the CDR3 is TGTGCCACCAATGCCTATAGCAATCAGCCCCAGCATTTT. Translated, it gives CATNAYSNQPQHF. V usage is TRBV24-1 and J usage is TRBJ1-5, with D unresolved. The V gene's germline CDR1 is KGHDR and CDR2 SFDVKD. The ends were cut back, 8 bases at V and 0 bases at J, with 7 bases in the middle. This CDR3 is 13 amino acids long.

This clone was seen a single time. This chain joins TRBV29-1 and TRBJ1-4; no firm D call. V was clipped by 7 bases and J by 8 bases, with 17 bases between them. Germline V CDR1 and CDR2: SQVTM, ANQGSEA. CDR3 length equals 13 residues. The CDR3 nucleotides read TGCAGCGCCGGGGAGGCCCTAAGGGAAAAACTGTTTTTT. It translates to CSAGEALREKLFF.